Described below is a single T cell receptor (beta chain) sequence and its context. These data come from a study of blood T cell repertoires in COVID-19. Turning to the study itself: Both acute and convalescent COVID-19 samples were obtained from the United States, Italy and Spain.

Original handling: Amplification of reference gene primers was used by the study to estimate nucleated cell counts. The repertoire was sequenced with immunoSEQ multiplex PCR; TCRdb's copy has only in-frame clones and lacks some. V and J calls and clone size are as listed in that table; D and trimming were resolved from the DNA. The table has about 81,000 clones, approximately 82% seen once. Sequencing used peripheral blood. This TCR came from a human donor in a cohort sampled during active COVID-19.

The CDR3 here is CASSRYNEQFF. Written as DNA, the CDR3 is TGTGCCAGCAGCCGTTACAATGAGCAGTTCTTC. This chain joins TRBV11-2 and TRBJ2-1; D is undetermined. Trimming left V 5 bases short and J 4 bases short, with 3 bases between. The germline V gene encodes CDR1 SGHAT and CDR2 FQNNGV. The CDR3 contains 11 residues.